Included here is one T cell receptor (beta chain) sequence, with context. CFSE-labeled responder cells (roughly 200,000) were plated with roughly 200,000 irradiated, violet-dye-labeled stimulator cells. Sorting after the reaction isolated proliferating CFSE-low CD3+CD4+ and CD3+CD8+ responders. The data are from a study of graft-versus-host responses after intestinal transplantation. About the study: Every one of the recipients received anti-thymocyte globulin induction and afterwards took tacrolimus and steroids for about 3 years. Regarding the study as a whole: Association was observed between peak circulating GvH clone levels and early post-transplant HvG declines.

Assay: immunoSEQ multiplex PCR; the TCRdb copy retains only in-frame clones and omits some. The sample has more than 5,500 clones, roughly a third seen once. The CDR3 length is 16 residues. CDR1 MGHRA and CDR2 YSYEKL come from the germline V gene. V shed 1 base and J 1 base; nucleotides not matched to a gene: 3. This clonotype was sampled from a human patient who received an intestinal transplant. The V gene is TRBV4-1, the J gene TRBJ2-7; 11 bases agree with TRBD2. The starting material was alloreactive CD8+ T cells from a mixed lymphocyte reaction culture, obtained before intestinal transplant. As to subset: CFSE-low proliferating T cells sorted from roughly 6-day pre-transplant mixed lymphocyte reaction (GvH or HvG direction). Written as DNA, the CDR3 is TGCGCCAGCAGCCAAGTGGGGACTAGCGGTTCCTACGAGCAGTACTTC. This translates into CASSQVGTSGSYEQYF.